Listed below are T cell receptor beta chains from one sample, sequenced in a study of shared clonotypes between healthy human individuals. Assay used: immunoSEQ multiplex PCR; TCRdb lists only in-frame clones, some missing. The table shows approximately 330,000 clones, with roughly 70% occurring only once. Material for sequencing was memory CD4+ T cells sorted from blood. The receptors come from a young man in good health. CDR3s include the opening cysteine and the closing phenylalanine or tryptophan. Fields, in order: J gene, V gene, clone size, D gene, CDR3 length, CDR3 DNA, CDR3 protein. A D gene is named only where the DNA matches it firmly. Some rows have no size entry. The others give once, few or many, or a class for an expanded clone.

>TRBJ1-4|TRBV7-2|few|-|11
TGTGCCAGCAGCTCAGCGGGCAAACTGTTTTTT
CASSSAGKLFF
>TRBJ2-1|TRBV7-8|-|TRBD1|17
TGTGCCAGCAGCTTACGCCACTACGGGACAGGAGACAATGAGCAGTTCTTC
CASSLRHYGTGDNEQFF
>TRBJ1-2|TRBV19|-|TRBD1|16
TGTGCCAGTAGTTTCACCTCGACAGGGCTTGGCTATGGCTACACCTTC
CASSFTSTGLGYGYTF
>TRBJ2-3|TRBV7-9|-|-|14
TGTGCCAGCAGCTTAGAGTCGGACACAGATACGCAGTATTTT
CASSLESDTDTQYF
>TRBJ1-2|TRBV19|-|-|13
TGTGCCAGTAGTAAGACACCTAACTATGGCTACACCTTC
CASSKTPNYGYTF
>TRBJ1-5|TRBV5-6|many|-|14
TGTGCCAGCAGCTGGAGGGAGGTTTATCAGCCCCAGCATTTT
CASSWREVYQPQHF
>TRBJ2-3|TRBV6-6|-|TRBD1|13
TGTGCCAGCATCGACCGACAGGGCTATACGCAGTATTTT
CASIDRQGYTQYF
>TRBJ2-7|TRBV11-2|-|-|14
TGTGCCAGCAGCTTTTGGGGGGCAACCTACGGGCAGTACTTC
CASSFWGATYGQYF
>TRBJ2-7|TRBV11-2|many|-|18
TGTGCCAGCAGACCTCTGGTGGGGCGGAGCCATCCGTCCTACGAGCAGTACTTC
CASRPLVGRSHPSYEQYF
>TRBJ1-5|TRBV7-2|-|-|15
TGTGCCAGCACCGACCGGGCCGGGGGAGGTCAGCCCCAGCATTTT
CASTDRAGGGQPQHF
>TRBJ2-7|TRBV18|-|-|11
TGTGCCAGCTCCCCCGATAACGAGCAGTACTTC
CASSPDNEQYF
>TRBJ2-7|TRBV5-5|-|-|13
TGTGCCAGCAGCTTTGACCTGTTACTCGAGCAGTACTTC
CASSFDLLLEQYF
>TRBJ2-7|TRBV27|-|-|15
TGTGCCAGCAGTTACGGCGGCGGACAAGCCTACGAGCAGTACTTC
CASSYGGGQAYEQYF
>TRBJ2-2|TRBV10-3|once|-|15
TGTGCCATCAGTGCGTTCTCTGCGAACACCGGGGAGCTGTTTTTT
CAISAFSANTGELFF
>TRBJ2-7|TRBV7-2|-|-|13
TGTGCCAGCAGCTCCAGGGTTGGTTACGAGCAGTACTTC
CASSSRVGYEQYF
>TRBJ2-2|TRBV19|-|-|13
TGTGCCAGCAGGACGGGATTTGGCGGGGAGCTGTTTTTT
CASRTGFGGELFF
>TRBJ2-7|TRBV11-2|-|TRBD1|15
TGTGCCAGCAGCTTAGTTGGGACAGGATCTTACGAGCAGTACTTC
CASSLVGTGSYEQYF
>TRBJ2-1|TRBV7-2|-|TRBD1|15
TGTGCCAGCAGCGTGACAGGGAATACCTACAATGAGCAGTTCTTC
CASSVTGNTYNEQFF
>TRBJ2-3|TRBV5-6|-|TRBD2|17
TGTGCCAGCAGCCCGGGGACTAGCGGGAGGGCCACAGATACGCAGTATTTT
CASSPGTSGRATDTQYF
>TRBJ2-1|TRBV11-1|-|-|14
TGTGCCAGCAGCTTAGTCCAGGCTAAGGGTTCCCAGTTCTTC
CASSLVQAKGSQFF
>TRBJ2-3|TRBV5-6|-|TRBD1|18
TGTGCCAGCAGCTCAACCACCTCTTCAGGGGGCTCCACAGATACGCAGTATTTT
CASSSTTSSGGSTDTQYF
>TRBJ2-7|TRBV5-1|-|-|12
TGCGCCAGCAGCCGAAACCAGGGCGAGCAGTACTTC
CASSRNQGEQYF
>TRBJ2-7|TRBV7-9|-|-|13
TGTGCCAGCAGCTTAGTAAATCCGGGGGAGCAGTACTTC
CASSLVNPGEQYF
>TRBJ1-5|TRBV6-1|-|TRBD1|15
TGTGCCAGCAGGGAACGGACAGGGGCTCATCAGCCCCAGCATTTT
CASRERTGAHQPQHF
>TRBJ1-1|TRBV7-9|-|-|15
TGTGCCAGCAGCTTAGCTTCACCGATGAACACTGAAGCTTTCTTT
CASSLASPMNTEAFF
>TRBJ1-6|TRBV11-2|-|-|13
TGTGCCAGCAGCGGGGGGTATAATTCACCCCTCCACTTT
CASSGGYNSPLHF
>TRBJ2-1|TRBV2|-|TRBD2|15
TGTGCCAGCAGGCGATTAGCGGGAGGGCCCAATGAGCAGTTCTTC
CASRRLAGGPNEQFF
>TRBJ2-5|TRBV5-4|-|TRBD2|15
TGTGCCAGCAGCTTGGCCGGGCGGGGGGCAGAGACCCAGTACTTC
CASSLAGRGAETQYF
>TRBJ1-1|TRBV10-1|-|-|13
TGCGCCAGCAGTGGTGGGGTCCTCACTGAAGCTTTCTTT
CASSGGVLTEAFF
>TRBJ1-2|TRBV14|-|-|16
TGTGCCAGCAGCCAAGATATATTCGGCGCTTCGAGTGGCTACACCTTC
CASSQDIFGASSGYTF
>TRBJ1-1|TRBV10-3|once|-|11
TGTGCCATCTCCGGTCACACTGAAGCTTTCTTT
CAISGHTEAFF
>TRBJ1-3|TRBV7-2|-|-|17
TGTGCCAGCAGCTCACGAGGCGGGCAGGCTTCTGGAAACACCATATATTTT
CASSSRGGQASGNTIYF
>TRBJ2-5|TRBV5-1|-|-|15
TGCGCCAGCAGCTTGTTGGGACTTCCGGGGGAGACCCAGTACTTC
CASSLLGLPGETQYF
>TRBJ2-7|TRBV20-1|-|-|10
TGCAGTGCTAACTTCGGCGAGCAGTACTTC
CSANFGEQYF
>TRBJ2-7|TRBV6-1|-|TRBD1|15
TGTGCCAGCAGTGTCGGGACAGGGAGCTCCTACGAGCAGTACTTC
CASSVGTGSSYEQYF
>TRBJ1-4|TRBV18|few|TRBD1|13
TGTGCCAGCACCGGGACAGAGTTTGAAAAACTGTTTTTT
CASTGTEFEKLFF
>TRBJ2-3|TRBV27|-|-|18
TGTGCCAGCAGTTTATTTACCTGGACGCACGTAGGCACAGATACGCAGTATTTT
CASSLFTWTHVGTDTQYF
>TRBJ1-2|TRBV29-1|many|-|11
TGCAGCGTTAGGGGAAACTATGGCTACACCTTC
CSVRGNYGYTF
>TRBJ1-3|TRBV6-1|-|-|12
TGTGCCAGCAGTGCCGCGGGAAACACCATATATTTT
CASSAAGNTIYF
>TRBJ2-1|TRBV2|many|TRBD2|15
TGTGCCAGCAGTACCGCTAGCGGAGGCTACAATGAGCAGTTCTTC
CASSTASGGYNEQFF
>TRBJ2-1|TRBV5-1|-|-|18
TGCGCCAGCAGCTTGGGGCTAGCGATTACCCCCAACTACAATGAGCAGTTCTTC
CASSLGLAITPNYNEQFF
>TRBJ1-4|TRBV11-2|-|-|16
TGTGCCAGCAGCTTAGGTCCGAAGGGGGGGGCGGAAAAACTGTTTTTT
CASSLGPKGGAEKLFF
>TRBJ2-7|TRBV28|-|TRBD1|14
TGTGCCAGCAACTCCCCCGGGACAGCATACGAGCAGTACTTC
CASNSPGTAYEQYF